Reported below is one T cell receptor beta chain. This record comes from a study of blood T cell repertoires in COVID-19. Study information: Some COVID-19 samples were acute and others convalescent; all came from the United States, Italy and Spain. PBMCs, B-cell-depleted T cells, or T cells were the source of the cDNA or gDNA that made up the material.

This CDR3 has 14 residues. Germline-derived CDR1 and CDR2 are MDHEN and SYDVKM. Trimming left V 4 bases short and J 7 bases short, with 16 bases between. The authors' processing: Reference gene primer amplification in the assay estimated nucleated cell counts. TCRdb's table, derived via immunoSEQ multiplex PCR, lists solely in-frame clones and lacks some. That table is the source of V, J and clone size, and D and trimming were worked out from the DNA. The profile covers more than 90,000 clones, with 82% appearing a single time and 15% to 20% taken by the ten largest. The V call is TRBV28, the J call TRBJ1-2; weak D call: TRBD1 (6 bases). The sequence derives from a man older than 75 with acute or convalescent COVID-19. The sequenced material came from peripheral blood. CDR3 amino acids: CASSSAGTRGGYTF. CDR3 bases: TGTGCCAGCAGTTCCGCCGGGACAAGAGGTGGCTACACCTTC.